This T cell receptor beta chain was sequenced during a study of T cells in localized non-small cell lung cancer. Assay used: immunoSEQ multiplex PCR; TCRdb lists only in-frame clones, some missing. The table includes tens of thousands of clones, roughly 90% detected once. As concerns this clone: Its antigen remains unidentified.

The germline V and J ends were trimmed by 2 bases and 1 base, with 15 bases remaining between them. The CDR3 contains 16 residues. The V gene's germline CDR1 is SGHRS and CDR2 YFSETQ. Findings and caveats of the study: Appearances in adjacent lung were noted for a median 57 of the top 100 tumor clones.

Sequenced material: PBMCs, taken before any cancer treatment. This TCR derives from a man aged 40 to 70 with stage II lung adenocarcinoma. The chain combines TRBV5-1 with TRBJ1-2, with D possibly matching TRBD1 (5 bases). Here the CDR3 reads CASSLRPDGGNYGYTF. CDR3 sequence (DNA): TGCGCCAGCAGCTTAAGACCGGACGGGGGTAACTATGGCTACACCTTC.